This entry lists 12 T cell receptor beta chains sequenced from one sample in a study of blood T cells in healthy people across ages. For the second PCR, which ran for roughly 6 to 11 cycles, a sample-barcoded 5' primer and a J-beta primer mix were used. MiXCR, applied by TCRdb to the 5' RACE reads, yields one record per CDR3 protein. Of about 1.5 million distinct CDR3 sequences listed, roughly 40% are singletons. The sample was blood. The receptors were sampled from a woman under 30 in good health.

The V gene is TRBV27, the J gene TRBJ2-7; the D call may be TRBD1 or TRBD2 (5 bases each). Germline CDR1 reads MNHEY; CDR2 reads SMNVEV (reference sequence). V lost 4 bases to trimming and J lost 7 bases, with 14 bases between them. The CDR3 is made up of 13 amino acids. In nucleotides, the CDR3 is TGTGCCAGCAGTTCCCAGGGAGTGCAAGAGCAGTACTTC. It encodes CASSSQGVQEQYF.

V gene TRBV3-1 combines with J gene TRBJ2-5; D possibly corresponds to TRBD2 (6 bases). Trimming pared 6 bases from V and 5 bases from J, leaving 19 bases between. This CDR3 region has 15 residues. CDR1 is LGHDT, CDR2 YNNKEL, per germline (reference sequence). This CDR3 is CASRLASGGQETQYF. CDR3 bases: TGTGCCAGCAGACTAGCCTCTGGAGGCCAGGAGACCCAGTACTTC.

CDR3 DNA sequence: TGTGCCAGCAGCGGCTGGAGAGACAGGGTAGACACCATATATTTT. It codes for CASSGWRDRVDTIYF. The V and J genes are TRBV9 and TRBJ1-3, with TRBD1 matching 7 bases. The CDR3 sequence is 15 residues long. The germline V gene has CDR1 SGDLS and CDR2 YYNGEE. After removal of 3 bases from V and 8 bases from J, the junction contained 11 bases not matched to a gene.

The V call is TRBV4-2, the J call TRBJ2-3; TRBD2 matches 10 bases. Germline CDR1 reads LGHNA; CDR2 reads YNFKEQ. V shed 6 bases, J shed 3 bases, and the junction held 18 bases outside the gene matches. The CDR3 has 19 residues. The DNA for the CDR3 is TGTGCCAGCAGTCAAAGGAAGGGAGCGGGGGGGCAAAGAACAGATACGCAGTATTTT. It encodes CASSQRKGAGGQRTDTQYF.

The chain uses TRBV7-9 and TRBJ2-1; TRBD2 matches at 11 bases. Germline V gene data show CDR1 as SEHNR and CDR2 as FQNEAQ (reference sequence). The junction had 10 bases not matched to a gene; V was cut back by 5 bases and J by 7 bases. The CDR3 contains 16 residues. CDR3 DNA sequence: TGTGCCAGCAGCCCATATGTAGCGGGAGGGTCGAATGAGCAGTTCTTC. Translating it yields CASSPYVAGGSNEQFF.

This clonotype was seen more than once but under ten times. The V gene is TRBV7-9, the J gene TRBJ2-6; 7 bases align to TRBD1. V shed 2 bases and J 0 bases; nucleotides not matched to a gene: 7. The CDR3 contains 18 residues. Germline V CDR1 and CDR2: SEHNR, FQNEAQ (reference sequence). CDR3 bases: TGTGCCAGCAGCTTACGGCCGGGACAGATCTCTGGGGCCAACGTCCTGACTTTC. Translation: CASSLRPGQISGANVLTF.

CDR3 loop: CASSYSTGYNSPLHF. CDR3 DNA sequence: TGTGCCAGCAGTTACTCAACAGGATATAATTCACCCCTCCACTTT. The rearrangement joins TRBV6-5 to TRBJ1-6; D is perhaps TRBD1 (5 bases). V shed 0 bases and J shed 4 bases, with 7 bases lying between them. The CDR3 runs to 15 residues. The germline V gene encodes CDR1 MNHEY and CDR2 SVGAGI.

The V call is TRBV12-5, the J call TRBJ1-2; D remains unclear. This CDR3 region has 15 residues. V was shortened by 0 bases and J by 2 bases, with 10 bases between the two germline ends. In germline, CDR1 is LGHNT, CDR2 FRNRAP. DNA of the CDR3: TGTGCTAGTGGTTTGGTACCTCCGGAAAACTATGGCTACACCTTC. Protein sequence: CASGLVPPENYGYTF.

This sequence joins TRBV7-2 and TRBJ2-7; 8 bases are a match to TRBD2. Germline V gene lookup returns CDR1 SGHTA and CDR2 FQGNSA. Trimming removed 5 bases from V and 8 bases from J; junction bases left unmatched: 17. This CDR3 has 16 residues. The CDR3 spells CASSRSSGSSYNKQYF. CDR3 bases: TGTGCCAGCAGCCGATCGAGCGGGAGCTCCTACAATAAGCAGTACTTC. The full variable domain, in which reference TRBV7-2 and TRBJ2-7 provide the parts outside the CDR3, is GAGVSQSPSNKVTEKGKDVELRCDPISGHTALYWYRQSLGQGLEFLIYFQGNSAPDKSGLPSDRFSAERTGGSVSTLTIQRTQQEDSAVYLCASSRSSGSSYNKQYFGPGTRLTVT.

This chain links TRBV20-1 with TRBJ1-4, with 9 bases fitting TRBD1. From germline, CDR1 is DFQATT and CDR2 SNEGSKA (reference sequence). Germline trimming cut 4 bases from V and 4 bases from J; bases unmatched to any gene: 4. CDR3 length equals 14 residues. This CDR3 reads CSAIQGAGNEKLFF. For the CDR3, the DNA is TGCAGTGCTATACAGGGGGCGGGTAATGAAAAACTGTTTTTT.

This clonotype was found a few times. The chain couples TRBV7-6 to TRBJ2-5, with D maybe TRBD1 (7 bases). In germline, CDR1 is SGHVS, CDR2 FNYEAQ. The CDR3 is made up of 14 amino acids. Trimming stripped 3 bases from V and 4 bases from J, with 12 bases between. The CDR3 loop reads CASSFSQGGETQYF. The CDR3 DNA sequence: TGTGCCAGCAGCTTCAGTCAGGGGGGAGAGACCCAGTACTTC.

This chain links TRBV6-5 with TRBJ1-1; 7 positions agree with TRBD1. The CDR3 sequence is 13 residues long. J gave up 8 bases and V 6 bases, and 9 bases lay outside the gene matches. Germline assignment: CDR1 MNHEY and CDR2 SVGAGI. Written as DNA, the CDR3 is TGTGCCAGCAGGAACAGGGGATTAGGAGAAGCTTTCTTT. Amino acid sequence: CASRNRGLGEAFF.